This T cell receptor beta chain was captured in a study of cytomegalovirus exposure and HLA in healthy donors. Whole-study context: The approximately 110 validation repertoires, a later analysis reported, used the same platform as the roughly 610 first-cohort repertoires.

Regarding this clone: Antigen unknown.

Measured with immunoSEQ multiplex PCR; TCRdb has only the in-frame clones, and not every one. The sample has 280,000 or so clones, 70% to 90% seen once; the top ten hold about 0.85%. General study results and limits: The study listed 164 cytomegalovirus-associated TCR beta chains. Reports showed the classifier diagnosing cytomegalovirus status with high specificity and sensitivity.

In germline, CDR1 is MNHNS, CDR2 SASEGT. Losses at the gene ends were 7 bases for V and 4 bases for J; bases not matched to a gene: 11. This CDR3 comprises 15 residues. The chain recombines TRBV6-1 with TRBJ2-7, with TRBD1 matching 9 bases. The sequencing input was PBMCs. This TCR derives from a young woman in good health and CMV-seronegative. The CDR3 spells CASNPAPGQGYEQYF. CDR3 nucleotides: TGTGCCAGCAACCCCGCGCCGGGACAGGGTTACGAGCAGTACTTC.